The 28 T cell receptor beta chains reported below all come from one sample, sequenced in a study of cytomegalovirus exposure and HLA in healthy donors. PCR amplification relied on 60 Vbeta primers (plus 13 Jbeta primers). Assay used: immunoSEQ multiplex PCR; TCRdb lists only in-frame clones, some missing. Here the sample spans around 85,000 clones, approximately 74% being singletons. The specimen was PBMCs. The receptors originated from a man younger than 40 in good health and CMV-seropositive.

This chain uses TRBV7-9 with TRBJ2-7; TRBD1 agrees at 10 bases. The CDR3 has 15 residues. Germline V gene data show CDR1 as SEHNR and CDR2 as FQNEAQ (reference sequence). The junction had 7 bases not matched to a gene; V was cut back by 2 bases and J by 6 bases. The CDR3 loop is CASSLPGTGEAEQYF. Here the CDR3 DNA reads TGTGCCAGCAGCTTACCCGGGACAGGGGAGGCCGAGCAGTACTTC.

J is TRBJ2-5 and V is TRBV6-1; D is undetermined. CDR3 length: 12 amino acids. Germline lookup yields CDR1 MNHNS and CDR2 SASEGT. V was clipped by 6 bases and J by 3 bases, with 8 bases between them. CDR3 loop: CASRLVKETQYF. The CDR3 DNA sequence: TGTGCCAGCAGACTGGTCAAAGAGACCCAGTACTTC.

The table lists this clone with a count of one. The genes are TRBV6-6 and TRBJ1-4, with 7 bases lining up with TRBD1. V was pared by 6 bases and J by 8 bases, with 12 bases of the junction left unmatched. The germline V gene encodes CDR1 MNHNY and CDR2 SVGAGI (reference sequence). The CDR3 has 15 residues. CDR3 residues: CASRLIRGVEEKLFF. CDR3 nucleotides: TGTGCCAGCAGGTTAATCAGGGGGGTTGAAGAAAAACTGTTTTTT.

This clone was observed at least ten times. The rearrangement joins TRBV16 to TRBJ1-1; D gene ambiguous. Germline CDR1 is KGHSY and CDR2 is FQNENV. The ends were cut back, 2 bases at V and 5 bases at J, with 12 bases in the middle. The CDR3 covers 14 residues. The DNA for the CDR3 is TGTGCCAGCAGCCAAACTTTTCGGGGTACTGAAGCTTTCTTT. Residues: CASSQTFRGTEAFF.

V and J are TRBV28 and TRBJ2-7; perhaps TRBD2 as D (5 bases). This CDR3 spans 18 amino acids. Deletions cut 4 bases from V and 2 bases from J, with 24 bases between. The germline CDR1 and CDR2 sequences are MDHEN and SYDVKM. The CDR3 DNA follows: TGTGCCAGCAGTTCCTTAGCCCCCCCTGGGAGCGGAGCCTACGAGCAGTACTTC. Protein product: CASSSLAPPGSGAYEQYF.

This clone has a handful of counts. This sequence joins TRBV9 and TRBJ2-2, with 10 bases fitting TRBD1. Germline V gene data show CDR1 as SGDLS and CDR2 as YYNGEE. V shed 4 bases, J shed 10 bases, and the junction held 10 bases outside the gene matches. The CDR3 spans 15 residues. CDR3 DNA: TGTGCCAGCAGCCCCCGACAGGGGGCGGGCGAGGAGCTGTTTTTT. Translated: CASSPRQGAGEELFF.

The rearrangement links TRBV4-3 to TRBJ2-2; D unresolved. Germline-derived CDR1 and CDR2 are LGHNA and YSLEER. Trimming removed 3 bases from V and 3 bases from J, with 17 bases in between. The CDR3 length is 17 residues. This CDR3 is CASSHPTTSGDTGELFF. The DNA for the CDR3 is TGCGCCAGCAGCCACCCTACTACTTCTGGTGACACCGGGGAGCTGTTTTTT.

The rearrangement links TRBV6-1 to TRBJ1-1; D is possibly TRBD1 (6 bases). The germline V gene encodes CDR1 MNHNS and CDR2 SASEGT. The CDR3 extends over 15 amino acids. Trimming left V 4 bases short and J 0 bases short, with 12 bases between. The CDR3 DNA is TGTGCCAGCAGTGGATACAGGGCTCTGAACACTGAAGCTTTCTTT. Residues: CASSGYRALNTEAFF.

This clone has more than one count but fewer than ten. The chain carries TRBV29-1 and TRBJ2-1, with 9 nucleotides matching TRBD1. V shed 5 bases, J shed 8 bases, and the junction held 1 base outside the gene matches. This CDR3 spans 11 amino acids. CDR1 and CDR2 from the germline V gene are SQVTM and ANQGSEA. The CDR3 reads CSVTGGDEQFF. The CDR3 DNA reads as TGCAGCGTTACAGGGGGCGATGAGCAGTTCTTC.

The genes are TRBV6-5 and TRBJ1-2; no reliable D call. Germline V gene data show CDR1 as MNHEY and CDR2 as SVGAGI. This CDR3 has 15 amino acids. The ends were cut back, 0 bases at V and 4 bases at J, with 12 bases in the middle. The CDR3 DNA is TGTGCCAGCAGTTACTCCCCTCTAGACGGCTATGGCTACACCTTC. This gives the protein CASSYSPLDGYGYTF.

The chain has TRBV27 and TRBJ2-1, with 8 nucleotides matching TRBD1. Trimming cost V 6 bases and J 9 bases; bases outside gene matches: 13. Per germline, CDR1 MNHEY and CDR2 SMNVEV (reference sequence). The CDR3 is made up of 15 amino acids. In DNA form, the CDR3 reads TGTGCCAGCAGCTATCCAGGGGGCGAATTTGGTGAGCAGTTCTTC. Translation gives CASSYPGGEFGEQFF.

The chain recombines TRBV15 with TRBJ1-1; D is unresolved. V dropped 5 bases and J dropped 0 bases, with 10 bases sitting between them. The CDR3 is 14 amino acids. Germline CDR1 LNHNV, CDR2 YYDKDF (reference sequence). For the CDR3, the DNA is TGTGCCACCAGCTTAGACGGAGTGAACACTGAAGCTTTCTTT. Translation: CATSLDGVNTEAFF.

CDR3 sequence reads: CASSLGGTGGSPEAFF. CDR3 coding DNA: TGCGCCAGCAGCTTGGGTGGGACAGGGGGGAGCCCGGAAGCTTTCTTT. V gene TRBV5-1 combines with J gene TRBJ1-1; 11 bases align to TRBD1. Trimming cost V 0 bases and J 8 bases; bases outside gene matches: 9. Germline assignment: CDR1 SGHRS and CDR2 YFSETQ. The CDR3 loop spans 16 amino acids.

The chain joins TRBV4-1 to TRBJ2-7; 8 positions agree with TRBD2. Germline-derived CDR1 and CDR2 are MGHRA and YSYEKL. This CDR3 has 18 amino acids. Unmatched junction bases numbered 11, after V lost 1 base and J lost 0 bases. The CDR3 loop is CASSQGGLAGFFSYEQYF. The CDR3, as DNA: TGCGCCAGCAGCCAAGGAGGGCTAGCGGGCTTTTTCTCCTACGAGCAGTACTTC.

This sequence joins TRBV7-9 and TRBJ1-4; D is perhaps TRBD1 (6 bases). This CDR3 region has 13 residues. Trimming left V 6 bases short and J 6 bases short, with 11 bases between. CDR1 is SEHNR, CDR2 FQNEAQ, per germline (reference sequence). The CDR3 DNA follows: TGTGCCAGCAGTGCAGGGGCAGATGAAAAACTGTTTTTT. The encoded protein is CASSAGADEKLFF.

V usage is TRBV27 and J usage is TRBJ1-5, with 7 bases aligning to TRBD1. Germline V gives CDR1 MNHEY, CDR2 SMNVEV (reference sequence). The CDR3 has 15 residues. Trimming at V came to 4 bases and at J to 2 bases, leaving 5 bases not matched to a gene. In DNA form, the CDR3 reads TGTGCCAGCAGTTACTCAACAGGGGGCAATCAGCCCCAGCATTTT. Amino acids: CASSYSTGGNQPQHF.

This chain joins TRBV19 and TRBJ2-2; 9 nucleotides line up with TRBD2. The germline gives CDR1 LNHDA, CDR2 SQIVND (reference sequence). With V trimmed by 3 bases and J by 3 bases, 5 bases remained unmatched. This CDR3 spans 16 amino acids. The CDR3 protein is CASSMLAGADTGELFF. In nucleotides, the CDR3 is TGTGCCAGTAGTATGTTAGCGGGGGCCGACACCGGGGAGCTGTTTTTT.

V gene TRBV18 combines with J gene TRBJ1-2; D possibly corresponds to TRBD1 (6 bases). V was clipped by 3 bases and J by 8 bases, with 13 bases between them. CDR1 is KGHSH, CDR2 LQKENI, per germline. The CDR3 is made up of 13 amino acids. CDR3: CASSPTGLNGYTF. The CDR3 coding sequence is TGTGCCAGCTCACCCACAGGGCTTAACGGCTACACCTTC.

This clone turned up a few times. The V and J genes are TRBV5-6 and TRBJ2-4, with TRBD1 matching 9 bases. V shed 4 bases, J shed 8 bases, and the junction held 10 bases outside the gene matches. The germline V gene has CDR1 SGHDT and CDR2 YYEEEE. CDR3 size: 15 residues. This chain's CDR3 is CASSPMGQGVDIQYF. The CDR3 bases are TGTGCCAGCAGCCCGATGGGACAGGGAGTGGACATTCAGTACTTC.

This chain joins TRBV18 and TRBJ2-7, with 9 bases lining up with TRBD1. CDR3 length equals 15 residues. Germline values: CDR1 KGHSH, CDR2 LQKENI. The junction had 7 bases not matched to a gene; V was cut back by 6 bases and J by 1 base. This CDR3 reads CASSPGTGPSYEQYF. CDR3 sequence (DNA): TGTGCCAGCTCCCCCGGGACAGGGCCTTCCTACGAGCAGTACTTC. The whole variable domain, remainder taken from reference TRBV18 and TRBJ2-7, is NAGVMQNPRHLVRRRGQEARLRCSPMKGHSHVYWYRQLPEEGLKFMVYLQKENIIDESGMPKERFSAEFPKEGPSILRIQQVVRGDSAAYFCASSPGTGPSYEQYFGPGTRLTVT.

Here the CDR3 DNA reads TGCGCCAGCAGCTTGGACAGGGGCTCTGGAAACACCATATATTTT. It encodes CASSLDRGSGNTIYF. This chain uses TRBV5-1 with TRBJ1-3; 7 bases map to TRBD1. The CDR3 totals 15 residues. V was clipped by 0 bases and J by 0 bases; unmatched bases: 0. Germline assignment: CDR1 SGHRS and CDR2 YFSETQ. The variable domain in full, with the rest retrieved from reference TRBV5-1 and TRBJ1-3, is KAGVTQTPRYLIKTRGQQVTLSCSPISGHRSVSWYQQTPGQGLQFLFEYFSETQRNKGNFPGRFSGRQFSNSRSEMNVSTLELGDSALYLCASSLDRGSGNTIYFGEGSWLTVV.

This clone was seen a few times. The chain combines TRBV2 with TRBJ2-3; 7 bases line up with TRBD2. V was pared by 5 bases and J by 1 base, with 6 bases of the junction left unmatched. The germline CDR1 and CDR2 sequences are SNHLY and FYNNEI. The CDR3 extends over 15 amino acids. The DNA of the CDR3 is TGTGCCAGCAGTTGGGGAGGGCAGGGCACAGATACGCAGTATTTT. Translating gives CASSWGGQGTDTQYF.

V usage is TRBV18 and J usage is TRBJ2-1, with a possible D match to TRBD2 (6 bases). The CDR3 runs 15 residues. The germline V gene encodes CDR1 KGHSH and CDR2 LQKENI. Trimming removed 5 bases from V and 2 bases from J, with 13 bases in between. CDR3 sequence reads: CASSTTGLTYNEQFF. CDR3 nucleotide sequence: TGTGCCAGCTCAACAACGGGACTCACCTACAATGAGCAGTTCTTC.

This chain uses TRBV29-1 with TRBJ2-7, with TRBD1 matching over 8 bases. CDR1 is SQVTM, CDR2 ANQGSEA, per germline. The CDR3 has 21 amino acids. Trimming took 7 bases from V and 6 from J; bases not matched to a gene: 35. CDR3 coding DNA: TGCAGCGGCCAGGGGGCCCTAAACATCACTTTCCCCTTCCGGCATCTTCTCGAGCAGTACTTC. Its protein is CSGQGALNITFPFRHLLEQYF.

This clone has just a few counts. The chain employs TRBV5-6 and TRBJ2-2; D is possibly TRBD1 (5 bases). The V gene lost 0 bases and the J gene lost 2 bases, with 8 bases spanning the gap. Germline values: CDR1 SGHDT, CDR2 YYEEEE. This CDR3 comprises 15 residues. The CDR3 DNA reads TGTGCCAGCAGCTTGGGACGGACAAACACCGGGGAGCTGTTTTTT. Its protein product is CASSLGRTNTGELFF.

The chain uses TRBV4-1 and TRBJ1-5; the match to TRBD1 covers 12 bases. Germline V gives CDR1 MGHRA, CDR2 YSYEKL. CDR3 length: 17 amino acids. V shed 0 bases, J shed 6 bases, and the junction held 6 bases outside the gene matches. CDR3 sequence: CASSQDGTGGGGQPQHF. The CDR3 DNA is TGCGCCAGCAGCCAAGATGGGACAGGGGGCGGGGGTCAGCCCCAGCATTTT.

The chain recombines TRBV15 with TRBJ1-2; D is uncertain. Germline assignment: CDR1 LNHNV and CDR2 YYDKDF (reference sequence). The CDR3 has 17 residues. Trimming cost V 0 bases and J 4 bases, with 18 bases left between them. CDR3 DNA: TGTGCCACCAGCAGAGATTCGAGCGAAGTCCCGGGCTATGGCTACACCTTC. This codes for CATSRDSSEVPGYGYTF.

V and J are TRBV5-4 and TRBJ2-1, with TRBD2 as a possible D gene (6 bases). The CDR3 is 17 residues long. V shed 4 bases and J shed 8 bases, with 25 bases lying between them. Germline V lookup: CDR1 SGHNT, CDR2 YYREEE (reference sequence). The CDR3 sequence is CASSLTSTSTSTYEQFF. CDR3 DNA sequence: TGTGCCAGCAGCCTCACCTCTACTAGCACAAGTACGTATGAGCAGTTCTTC.